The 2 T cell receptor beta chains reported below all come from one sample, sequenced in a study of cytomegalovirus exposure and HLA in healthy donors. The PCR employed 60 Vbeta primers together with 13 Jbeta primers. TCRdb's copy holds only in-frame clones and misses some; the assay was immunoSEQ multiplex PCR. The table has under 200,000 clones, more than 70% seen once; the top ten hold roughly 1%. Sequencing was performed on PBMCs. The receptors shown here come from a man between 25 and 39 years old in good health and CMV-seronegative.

CDR3 sequence: CSVAGGSYNEQFF. The CDR3 DNA follows: TGCAGCGTGGCGGGAGGGTCCTACAATGAGCAGTTCTTC. The chain carries TRBV29-1 and TRBJ2-1; 9 bases are shared with TRBD2. V gave up 6 bases and J gave up 1 base; unmatched junction bases: 1. Germline CDR1 is SQVTM and CDR2 is ANQGSEA. This CDR3 region has 13 residues.

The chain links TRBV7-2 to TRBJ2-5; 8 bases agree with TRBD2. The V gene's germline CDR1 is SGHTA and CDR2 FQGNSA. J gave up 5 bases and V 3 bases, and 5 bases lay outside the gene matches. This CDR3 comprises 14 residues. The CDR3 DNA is TGTGCCAGCAGCTTTCAGCGGGGGAGGGAGACCCAGTACTTC. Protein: CASSFQRGRETQYF.